These 27 T cell receptor beta chains originate from one sample sequenced in a study of spatial heterogeneity in lung cancer. No cognate antigen is known for these TCRs. TCRdb called the 5' RACE reads again in MiXCR, with one record for every CDR3 protein. The data contain 2,500 or so distinct CDR3 sequences, around 8% of them singletons. Study-wide results and limits: One measure, the expanded intratumoral alpha and beta TCR count, tracked tumor mutation counts.

Time point denoted: sample taken at primary tumor resection. Sequenced material: lung tumor tissue, taken at surgery. These receptors came from a female donor with early-stage non-small cell lung cancer.

This clonotype is medium-sized in the sample. The genes are TRBV7-2 and TRBJ2-3; 10 bases are shared with TRBD2. J lost 6 bases, V lost 0 bases, and 9 bases had no gene match. Per germline, CDR1 SGHTA and CDR2 FQGNSA. This CDR3 region has 17 residues. Written as DNA, the CDR3 is TGTGCCAGCAGCTTAGCTTCTAGCGGGAGAATGGTGGATACGCAGTATTTT. This codes for CASSLASSGRMVDTQYF. The entire variable domain, with the rest obtained from reference TRBV7-2 and TRBJ2-3, is as follows: GAGVSQSPSNKVTEKGKDVELRCDPISGHTALYWYRQSLGQGLEFLIYFQGNSAPDKSGLPSDRFSAERTGGSVSTLTIQRTQQEDSAVYLCASSLASSGRMVDTQYFGPGTRLTVL.

This clonotype qualifies as medium-sized (0.01 to 0.1%). The CDR3 bases are TGTGCCAGCAGTTCTTACGACAATGAGCAGTTCTTC. This codes for CASSSYDNEQFF. The chain combines TRBV11-3 with TRBJ2-1; D remains ambiguous. CDR1 is SGHNT, CDR2 YENEEA, per germline. CDR3 length equals 12 residues. Trimming stripped 6 bases from V and 5 bases from J, with 8 bases between. Full variable domain (remainder filled in from reference TRBV11-3 and TRBJ2-1): EAGVVQSPRYKIIEKKQPVAFWCNPISGHNTLYWYLQNLGQGPELLIRYENEEAVDDSQLPKDRFSAERLKGVDSTLKIQPAELGDSAVYLCASSSYDNEQFFGPGTRLTVL.

By sample share, this clonotype is medium-sized. This sequence joins TRBV30 and TRBJ2-3, with TRBD2 identical over 8 bases. Trimming at V came to 3 bases and at J to 3 bases, leaving 5 bases not matched to a gene. The germline V gene has CDR1 GTSNPN and CDR2 SVGIG (reference sequence). The CDR3 runs 14 residues. CDR3 sequence: CAWSRAGGTDTQYF. The CDR3 DNA reads TGTGCCTGGAGCCGCGCGGGAGGAACAGATACGCAGTATTTT. Supplemented by reference TRBV30 and TRBJ2-3, the full variable domain reads SQTIHQWPATLVQPVGSPLSLECTVEGTSNPNLYWYRQAAGRGLQLLFYSVGIGQISSEVPQNLSASRPQDRQFILSSKKLLLSDSGFYLCAWSRAGGTDTQYFGPGTRLTVL.

This clonotype is medium-sized by share. The chain employs TRBV11-2 and TRBJ2-3; D is perhaps TRBD2 (5 bases). V lost 1 base to trimming and J lost 0 bases, with 5 bases between them. The germline CDR1 and CDR2 sequences are SGHAT and FQNNGV. The CDR3 is made up of 14 amino acids. The CDR3 spells CASSLGTSTDTQYF. In nucleotides, the CDR3 is TGTGCCAGCAGCTTAGGGACTAGCACAGATACGCAGTATTTT. Drawing the rest from reference TRBV11-2 and TRBJ2-3, the complete variable domain is EAGVAQSPRYKIIEKRQSVAFWCNPISGHATLYWYQQILGQGPKLLIQFQNNGVVDDSQLPKDRFSAERLKGVDSTLKIQPAKLEDSAVYLCASSLGTSTDTQYFGPGTRLTVL.

Relative to its sample, this clonotype is medium-sized (0.01 to 0.1%). CDR3 bases: TGTGCCTGGAACCGGGACTATCTCTACGAGCAGTACTTC. Its protein product is CAWNRDYLYEQYF. The chain employs TRBV30 and TRBJ2-7; 7 bases match TRBD2. The CDR3 contains 13 residues. J lost 3 bases, V lost 4 bases, and 6 bases had no gene match. CDR1 is GTSNPN, CDR2 SVGIG, per germline (reference sequence).

By sample share, this clonotype is medium-sized (0.01 to 0.1%). The rearrangement uses TRBV7-2 and TRBJ2-1; 9 nucleotides agree with TRBD1. Trimming took 3 bases from V and 7 from J; bases not matched to a gene: 7. CDR1 SGHTA and CDR2 FQGNSA come from the germline V gene. CDR3 length: 15 residues. DNA for the CDR3: TGTGCCAGCAGCTTGGGGACAGGGAGATGGAATGAGCAGTTCTTC. Translated: CASSLGTGRWNEQFF.

In its sample, this clonotype ranks as medium-sized. The gene calls are TRBV9 and TRBJ2-5, with D perhaps TRBD2 (6 bases). The germline V gene encodes CDR1 SGDLS and CDR2 YYNGEE. The V end lost 2 bases, the J end lost 4 bases, and 12 bases lay between the germline ends. The CDR3 sequence is 14 residues long. The CDR3 loop reads CASSVAGRTETQYF. Written as DNA, the CDR3 is TGTGCCAGCAGCGTGGCGGGACGAACAGAGACCCAGTACTTC.

This clonotype has a count of ten or more. This chain joins TRBV6-6 and TRBJ2-1; the match to TRBD2 covers 8 bases. Germline CDR1 reads MNHNY; CDR2 reads SVGAGI (reference sequence). V dropped 2 bases and J dropped 5; count of bases not matched to a gene: 8. The CDR3 sequence is 16 residues long. The CDR3 region is CASSYRGLVGHNEQFF. The CDR3 nucleotides read TGTGCCAGCAGTTACCGGGGACTAGTTGGCCACAATGAGCAGTTCTTC.

The rearrangement uses TRBV19 and TRBJ2-1, with D possibly being TRBD1 (6 bases). Germline V gene sequence: CDR1 LNHDA, CDR2 SQIVND (reference sequence). The CDR3 has 12 amino acids. The germline V and J ends were trimmed by 10 bases and 5 bases, with 12 bases remaining between them. The DNA for the CDR3 is TGTGCCACGGGACAACTAAACAATGAGCAGTTCTTC. Protein product: CATGQLNNEQFF.

This clonotype has a count of ten or more. The J gene is TRBJ2-2, the V gene TRBV20-1; the D gene is possibly TRBD2 (6 bases). The germline V gene encodes CDR1 DFQATT and CDR2 SNEGSKA (reference sequence). V was pared by 3 bases and J by 0 bases, with 8 bases between. The CDR3 runs 14 residues. The CDR3 loop reads CSASGTSNTGELFF. The CDR3 bases are TGCAGTGCTAGCGGGACTTCGAACACCGGGGAGCTGTTTTTT.

The CDR3: CASSPGVNTEAFF. CDR3 coding DNA: TGCGCCAGCAGTCCCGGGGTGAACACTGAAGCTTTCTTT. The V gene is TRBV5-1, the J gene TRBJ1-1, with D uncertain. CDR1 and CDR2 from the germline V gene are SGHRS and YFSETQ. This CDR3 is 13 amino acids long. V lost 5 bases to trimming and J lost 0 bases, with 8 bases between them.

By sample fraction, this clonotype is medium-sized. V gene TRBV5-4 combines with J gene TRBJ2-3, with 10 bases that match TRBD2. Germline CDR1 reads SGHNT; CDR2 reads YYREEE (reference sequence). The CDR3 is 15 amino acids. The V segment lost 4 bases and the J segment 4 bases; nucleotides outside the gene matches: 6. In DNA, the CDR3 is TGTGCCAGCAGCCGAGAGCTAGCGGGGGCAGATACGCAGTATTTT. Protein sequence: CASSRELAGADTQYF.

This clonotype ranks as large. The V gene is TRBV29-1, the J gene TRBJ1-1; 7 bases are a match to TRBD1. The CDR3 consists of 11 residues. The junction had 3 bases not matched to a gene; V was cut back by 6 bases and J by 5 bases. CDR1 and CDR2 (germline): SQVTM, ANQGSEA. CDR3 sequence reads: CSVDRDTEAFF. As DNA, the CDR3 is TGCAGCGTCGACAGGGATACTGAAGCTTTCTTT.

This clonotype is categorized as medium-sized (0.01 to 0.1%). The chain combines TRBV28 with TRBJ2-7; TRBD1 is a possible D gene (5 bases). The CDR3 spans 14 residues. The germline CDR1 and CDR2 sequences are MDHEN and SYDVKM. Trimming shortened V by 7 bases and J by 3 bases, and 16 bases separated the two germline ends. CDR3 amino acids: CASTSPLRGYEQYF. In nucleotides, the CDR3 is TGTGCCAGCACCTCCCCTCTAAGGGGCTACGAGCAGTACTTC. The full variable domain, with the rest looked up from reference TRBV28 and TRBJ2-7, is DVKVTQSSRYLVKRTGEKVFLECVQDMDHENMFWYRQDPGLGLRLIYFSYDVKMKEKGDIPEGYSVSREKKERFSLILESASTNQTSMYLCASTSPLRGYEQYFGPGTRLTVT.

This clonotype is large within its sample. V usage is TRBV15 and J usage is TRBJ2-1; 8 bases align to TRBD2. Per germline, CDR1 LNHNV and CDR2 YYDKDF (reference sequence). CDR3 length equals 19 residues. The V gene end was trimmed by 0 bases and the J gene end by 3 bases; junction bases not matched to a gene: 13. The CDR3 nucleotides read TGTGCCACCAGCAGAGACAAAACCGAGGCGGGACTAGACTACAATGAGCAGTTCTTC. Protein: CATSRDKTEAGLDYNEQFF.

This clonotype has more than one count but fewer than ten. The rearrangement links TRBV7-2 to TRBJ2-2; TRBD2 aligns across 10 bases. The CDR3 is made up of 16 amino acids. The trim removed 5 bases at V and 5 bases at J, leaving 8 bases unmatched. The germline V gene encodes CDR1 SGHTA and CDR2 FQGNSA. Here the CDR3 reads CASSTRLAGLTGELFF. In DNA form, the CDR3 reads TGTGCCAGCAGCACCCGACTAGCGGGTCTTACCGGGGAGCTGTTTTTT.

This clonotype is medium-sized within its sample. This sequence joins TRBV2 and TRBJ2-7; TRBD2 agrees at 9 bases. V lost 2 bases and J lost 4; bases outside the gene matches: 18. The CDR3 extends over 19 amino acids. Germline-derived CDR1 and CDR2 are SNHLY and FYNNEI. CDR3 DNA sequence: TGTGCCAGCAGTGAATGGGGTAGCGGGAGTAGCCCGCGAAGGTACGAGCAGTACTTC. It codes for CASSEWGSGSSPRRYEQYF.

This clonotype was observed at least ten times. The V and J genes are TRBV20-1 and TRBJ2-2; the D is unclear. The length of the CDR3 is 13 residues. Germline assignment: CDR1 DFQATT and CDR2 SNEGSKA (reference sequence). The V end was cut by 2 bases, the J end by 2 bases, with 6 bases between. The CDR3 is CSARPRNTGELFF. DNA of the CDR3: TGCAGTGCTAGACCCCGTAACACCGGGGAGCTGTTTTTT.

The chain carries TRBV7-8 and TRBJ2-3; D perhaps matches TRBD1 (7 bases). The CDR3 consists of 15 residues. The germline CDR1 and CDR2 sequences are SGHVS and FQNEAQ. Trimming cost V 4 bases and J 0 bases, with 11 bases left between them. CDR3 DNA sequence: TGTGCCAGCAGCTCACAGGGGACTAGCACAGATACGCAGTATTTT. This codes for CASSSQGTSTDTQYF.

By share, this clonotype ranks as medium-sized. This chain uses TRBV7-9 with TRBJ2-7; D is undetermined. CDR1 and CDR2 (germline): SEHNR, FQNEAQ (reference sequence). Trimming removed 2 bases at V and 0 bases at J, with 8 bases between. The CDR3 is made up of 14 amino acids. CDR3 DNA sequence: TGTGCCAGCAGCTTACGAACGGCCTCCTACGAGCAGTACTTC. It encodes CASSLRTASYEQYF.

This clonotype counts as medium-sized. This chain joins TRBV25-1 and TRBJ2-1; D perhaps matches TRBD2 (5 bases). This CDR3 is built from 14 residues. V gave up 1 base and J gave up 7 bases, with 11 bases separating them. Germline V gene data show CDR1 as MGHDK and CDR2 as SYGVNS. As DNA, the CDR3 is TGTGCCAGCAGTGAATGGGAGACACGGAATGAGCAGTTCTTC. It codes for CASSEWETRNEQFF.

This clonotype is termed medium-sized. As DNA, the CDR3 is TGTGCCAGCAGTTTACGGGGTCTAGTTGAAAAACTGTTTTTT. Translated: CASSLRGLVEKLFF. The chain uses TRBV12-3 or TRBV12-4 and TRBJ1-4; D uncertain. The CDR3 runs 14 residues. V shed 2 bases and J shed 7 bases, with 11 bases lying between them.

This clonotype was seen many times. The V and J genes are TRBV27 and TRBJ1-2; TRBD1 agrees at 7 bases. CDR3 length: 13 residues. The germline V gene encodes CDR1 MNHEY and CDR2 SMNVEV (reference sequence). J was trimmed by 8 bases and V by 9 bases; bases with no gene match: 12. The CDR3 loop is CASCPLRGPGYTF. The CDR3 nucleotides read TGTGCCAGTTGTCCTCTAAGGGGGCCGGGCTACACCTTC.

By its share, this clonotype is medium-sized. The chain is built from TRBV6-6 and TRBJ1-1; 7 bases align to TRBD1. Germline-derived CDR1 and CDR2 are MNHNY and SVGAGI (reference sequence). This CDR3 region has 14 residues. The trim removed 5 bases at V and 5 bases at J, leaving 8 bases unmatched. The DNA of the CDR3 is TGTGCCAGCAGTGTAACAGGGGAAGGGACTGAAGCTTTCTTT. Its protein is CASSVTGEGTEAFF.

By its share, this clonotype is medium-sized. V is TRBV28 and J is TRBJ2-4, with D perhaps TRBD1 (5 bases). This CDR3 has 16 residues. Trimming shortened V by 6 bases and J by 3 bases, and 18 bases separated the two germline ends. Germline V gene data show CDR1 as MDHEN and CDR2 as SYDVKM. CDR3 coding DNA: TGTGCCAGCAGGCGCCTACCTCAGGGTGGCAAAAACATTCAGTACTTC. It is translated as CASRRLPQGGKNIQYF.

The sample holds many counts of this clonotype. This chain links TRBV7-2 with TRBJ1-5, with D possibly TRBD1 on 5 matching bases. Trimming cost V 4 bases and J 3 bases, with 16 bases left between them. CDR3 length: 16 residues. The germline V gene has CDR1 SGHTA and CDR2 FQGNSA. The CDR3, as DNA: TGTGCCAGCAGCTGGTCCGGGACGGAGATCAATCAGCCCCAGCATTTT. Its translation: CASSWSGTEINQPQHF. The complete variable domain, with remaining parts taken from reference TRBV7-2 and TRBJ1-5, reads GAGVSQSPSNKVTEKGKDVELRCDPISGHTALYWYRQSLGQGLEFLIYFQGNSAPDKSGLPSDRFSAERTGGSVSTLTIQRTQQEDSAVYLCASSWSGTEINQPQHFGDGTRLSIL.

This clonotype rates as medium-sized. This sequence joins TRBV7-8 and TRBJ2-1; D gene uncertain. Germline values: CDR1 SGHVS, CDR2 FQNEAQ. The CDR3 runs 11 residues. Trimming removed 5 bases at V and 4 bases at J, with 3 bases between. The CDR3 spells CASSGYNEQFF. The CDR3 coding sequence is TGTGCCAGCAGCGGTTACAATGAGCAGTTCTTC.